This T cell receptor (beta chain) was recorded in a study of T-cell reconstitution after alpha-beta-depleted transplantation in children (dated by TCRdb to the mid-2010s). Turning to the overall study: Using TCR repertoire profiling, the study followed T-cell immune reconstitution in a quantitative way in children after TCRalphabeta/CD19-depleted allogeneic hematopoietic cell transplantation. General findings and caveats noted by the study authors: In some patients, high TCRbeta diversity at day 60 was attributed to recipient T cells and intrathymic progenitors that had survived conditioning. The apparently early alphabetaT-cell count recovery about two months after transplant was reportedly dependent on only several hundred rapidly expanded clones derived from non-depleted graft cells. The frequencies of hyperexpanded clones fell over the following months, and after one year, T-cell counts and TCRbeta diversity were mostly attributed to newly produced T cells.

The meaning of the sample's treatment or condition label: allogeneic hematopoietic cell transplantation with graft depleted of TCRalphabeta T cells and CD19 B cells. TCRalphabeta/CD19-depleted allogeneic hematopoietic cell grafts were given to the transplant recipients, all of whom were children. This clonotype occurred many times. The specificity of this receptor is unknown. No much larger clonotype is one base removed from it; base qualities were not supplied. The CDR3 covers 16 residues, taking in both the cysteine and the phenylalanine. CDR3 DNA is the only sequence kept; it has 48 bases, read in frame from the first base. CDR1 and CDR2 are read off the germline V gene as ENHRY and SYGVKD. V is reduced by 9 bases and J by 2 bases, leaving a spacing of 20 bases between them. Libraries were built with PCR. Sequencing used an Illumina HiSeq 2500. Molecular barcoding was employed in the preparation of TCR libraries, with unique molecular identifiers being used to normalize TCRbeta repertoire quantification. The public sequencing data were trimmed at Q25 with fastp and processed into clonotypes with MiXCR by TCRdb, which kept only in-frame beta chains. Rows merge per CDR3 protein into single entries with the most common DNA and genes. Recorded for this sample are 250,000 to 400,000 distinct CDR3 sequences; approximately 23% of them occurred a single time. Of the sample, 10% to 11% falls within the top ten clones.

The sequence was collected from a male patient between 5 and 17 years old who had a stem cell transplant for acute lymphoblastic leukemia, so the T cells may come from the graft donor. The chain was built from TRBV10-3 and TRBJ2-4, with an unclear D gene assignment. Material: PBMCs, mostly from graft donor cells, obtained 180 days after TCRalphabeta/CD19-depleted stem cell transplant. The bases read TGTGCCATAAACTTAGGGCCGGAAGGGACCAAAAACATTCAGTACTTC. The resulting protein is CAINLGPEGTKNIQYF.